A single sample is the source of the 25 T cell receptor beta chains below, sequenced in a study of blood T cells in healthy people across ages. A second about 6 to 12 cycle PCR used barcoded and J-beta primers. TCRdb passed the 5' RACE reads through MiXCR, listing each CDR3 protein once. The sample has approximately 940,000 distinct CDR3 sequences, about 44% seen once. Sample: blood. These receptors were obtained from a man aged 25-45 years in good health.

For the CDR3, the DNA is TGTGCCTGGAACCGACCTCAGGGTAGGACTGAAGCTTTCTTT. Translated, it gives CAWNRPQGRTEAFF. This rearrangement joins TRBV30 to TRBJ1-1; possibly TRBD1 for D (5 bases). Per the germline V gene, CDR1 is GTSNPN and CDR2 is SVGIG (reference sequence). This CDR3 region has 14 residues. V was clipped by 4 bases and J by 5 bases, with 17 bases between them.

V usage is TRBV6-1 and J usage is TRBJ2-7; D remains unclear. V gave up 6 bases and J gave up 2 bases, with 14 bases separating them. CDR1 and CDR2 (germline): MNHNS, SASEGT. The CDR3 sequence is 14 residues long. The CDR3 nucleotides are TGTGCCAGCAGGGAATCCCTCCGACCCTACGAGCAGTACTTC. The encoded protein is CASRESLRPYEQYF.

This clonotype has a handful of counts. Here the CDR3 reads CASSPDRGHNNEKLFF. CDR3 coding DNA: TGTGCCAGCAGTCCCGACAGGGGGCATAATAATGAAAAACTGTTTTTT. V and J are TRBV28 and TRBJ1-4; 10 bases align to TRBD1. Germline values: CDR1 MDHEN, CDR2 SYDVKM. V was pared by 5 bases and J by 4 bases, with 7 bases of the junction left unmatched. This CDR3 has 16 amino acids.

This clonotype has more than one count but fewer than ten. CDR3 amino acids: CAVNSGASTDTQYF. CDR3 coding DNA: TGTGCCGTGAATAGCGGGGCTAGCACAGATACGCAGTATTTT. The chain combines TRBV10-3 with TRBJ2-3; TRBD2 agrees at 8 bases. CDR3 length: 14 amino acids. V was pared by 11 bases and J by 0 bases, with 7 bases of the junction left unmatched. CDR1 and CDR2 (germline): ENHRY, SYGVKD.

This clonotype was seen only a few times. The genes are TRBV4-3 and TRBJ2-1, with no clear D. Trimming took 0 bases from V and 4 from J, leaving 10 bases between them. Germline lookup yields CDR1 LGHNA and CDR2 YSLEER. The CDR3 sequence is 15 residues long. This chain's CDR3 is CASSQEFFSYNEQFF. The CDR3 nucleotides are TGCGCCAGCAGCCAAGAGTTTTTTTCTTACAATGAGCAGTTCTTC.

The chain employs TRBV5-1 and TRBJ2-1, with D uncertain. Germline V CDR1 and CDR2: SGHRS, YFSETQ. The CDR3 is made up of 14 amino acids. V lost 0 bases to trimming and J lost 7 bases, with 11 bases between them. DNA for the CDR3: TGCGCCAGCAGCTTGGGGGGTTTTGAGAATGAGCAGTTCTTC. Translating gives CASSLGGFENEQFF.

The chain joins TRBV7-2 to TRBJ1-1; D is perhaps TRBD1 (5 bases). This CDR3 has 13 residues. Trimming pared 9 bases from V and 3 bases from J, leaving 14 bases between. The germline CDR1 and CDR2 sequences are SGHTA and FQGNSA. CDR3 sequence: CARREGLDTEAFF. The CDR3 nucleotides read TGTGCCAGGAGGGAGGGGTTGGACACTGAAGCTTTCTTT.

About this clonotype: A much larger clonotype is one base distant, so this may be a read error. The CDR3 spells CANSPTPTGTDTQYF. The CDR3 coding sequence is TGTGCCAACAGTCCGACCCCAACTGGCACAGATACGCAGTATTTT. V is TRBV27 and J is TRBJ2-3; D ambiguous. This CDR3 is built from 15 residues. Per the germline V gene, CDR1 is MNHEY and CDR2 is SMNVEV (reference sequence).

The chain carries TRBV29-1 and TRBJ2-5, with TRBD1 matching 8 bases. The J segment lost 5 bases and the V segment lost 7 bases, leaving 3 bases of the junction unmatched. This CDR3 is built from 11 residues. Germline CDR1 SQVTM, CDR2 ANQGSEA. The CDR3 region is CSERQGETQYF. In DNA, the CDR3 is TGCAGCGAGAGACAGGGGGAGACCCAGTACTTC.

The rearrangement uses TRBV4-1 and TRBJ2-3; D remains ambiguous. The germline CDR1 and CDR2 sequences are MGHRA and YSYEKL. The CDR3 totals 15 residues. Trimming cost V 1 base and J 9 bases, with 17 bases left between them. The CDR3 sequence is CASSQVTDPSQTQYF. The CDR3 DNA sequence: TGCGCCAGCAGCCAAGTAACGGACCCCTCCCAGACGCAGTATTTT.

This clonotype has just a few counts. The rearrangement links TRBV5-1 to TRBJ1-4; no firm D call. This CDR3 is built from 13 residues. In germline, CDR1 is SGHRS, CDR2 YFSETQ. The V gene lost 3 bases and the J gene lost 7 bases, with 10 bases spanning the gap. The CDR3 loop reads CASSYGWGEKLFF. The CDR3 nucleotides are TGCGCCAGCAGCTACGGGTGGGGTGAAAAACTGTTTTTT.

The chain employs TRBV6-2 or TRBV6-3 and TRBJ2-5, with D hard to call. CDR3 size: 13 residues. Trimming pared 4 bases from V and 5 bases from J, leaving 11 bases between. Germline assignment: CDR1 MNHEY and CDR2 SVGEGT. This CDR3 reads CASSLPPVETQYF. The CDR3, as DNA: TGTGCCAGCAGTTTGCCCCCGGTGGAGACCCAGTACTTC.

V and J are TRBV20-1 and TRBJ2-7; possibly TRBD1 for D (5 bases). Germline assignment: CDR1 DFQATT and CDR2 SNEGSKA (reference sequence). The V end lost 1 base, the J end lost 2 bases, and 12 bases lay between the germline ends. This CDR3 is 14 amino acids long. The CDR3 coding sequence is TGCAGTGCTAGAGCCCAGGGCAATCCCTACGAGCAGTACTTC. Protein: CSARAQGNPYEQYF.

About this clonotype: A much larger clonotype is one base distant, so this may be a read error. The rearrangement uses TRBV6-4 and TRBJ2-6; no clear D. Germline CDR1 and CDR2: MRHNA and SNTAGT. With 7 bases removed from V and 0 bases from J, the gap between germline ends came to 1 base. The CDR3 consists of 12 residues. CDR3 protein: CASNSGANVLTF. CDR3 sequence (DNA): TGTGCCAGCAACTCTGGGGCCAACGTCCTGACTTTC.

This clonotype has just a few counts. The chain uses TRBV29-1 and TRBJ2-3; no firm D call. The V gene lost 4 bases and the J gene lost 5 bases, with 16 bases spanning the gap. The germline V gene has CDR1 SQVTM and CDR2 ANQGSEA. The CDR3 runs to 14 residues. DNA of the CDR3: TGCAGCGTTGGCCGGGCCTCTCCGGGAGATACGCAGTATTTT. Translation gives CSVGRASPGDTQYF.

V and J are TRBV7-9 and TRBJ2-1; the match to TRBD1 covers 7 bases. V lost 7 bases, J lost 5 bases, and 11 bases stayed unmatched. CDR3 size: 15 residues. Per the germline V gene, CDR1 is SEHNR and CDR2 is FQNEAQ (reference sequence). CDR3 sequence (DNA): TGTGCCAGCATCTTTTCCGGGACAGAACACAATGAGCAGTTCTTC. Translation gives CASIFSGTEHNEQFF.

For the CDR3, the DNA is TGTGCCAGCGGGGGGCAGTTCTTC. It is translated as CASGGQFF. The rearrangement uses TRBV28 and TRBJ2-1, with D perhaps matching TRBD1 or TRBD2 (5 bases each). V was clipped by 8 bases and J by 12 bases, with 5 bases between them. The CDR3 spans 8 residues. The germline V gene has CDR1 MDHEN and CDR2 SYDVKM.

V gene TRBV20-1 combines with J gene TRBJ2-1, with no clear D. This CDR3 comprises 15 residues. Between the trimmed V and J ends, which lost 0 bases and 4 bases, there was a span of 13 bases. CDR1 DFQATT and CDR2 SNEGSKA come from the germline V gene (reference sequence). The CDR3: CSARDRGLGYNEQFF. CDR3 in DNA: TGCAGTGCTAGAGATCGAGGTTTGGGGTACAATGAGCAGTTCTTC.

The CDR3 here is CASSVDGRLGEQYF. The CDR3 DNA reads TGTGCCAGCAGCGTAGACGGGCGGCTAGGGGAGCAGTACTTC. The rearrangement uses TRBV9 and TRBJ2-5; the D gene could be TRBD1 or TRBD2 (5 bases each). The CDR3 is made up of 14 amino acids. Trimming took 0 bases from V and 11 from J, leaving 17 bases between them. Per the germline V gene, CDR1 is SGDLS and CDR2 is YYNGEE.

This chain connects TRBV20-1 to TRBJ2-1; 7 bases line up with TRBD2. Germline V gene lookup returns CDR1 DFQATT and CDR2 SNEGSKA (reference sequence). The CDR3 spans 13 residues. V lost 1 base and J lost 3; bases outside the gene matches: 0. This chain's CDR3 is CSARAGGYNEQFF. CDR3 coding DNA: TGCAGTGCTAGAGCGGGGGGCTACAATGAGCAGTTCTTC.

This clonotype came up a few times. This rearrangement joins TRBV27 to TRBJ1-2; TRBD1 is a possible D gene (5 bases). V was trimmed by 1 base and J by 8 bases, leaving 14 bases between them. Per germline, CDR1 MNHEY and CDR2 SMNVEV (reference sequence). There are 14 residues in the CDR3. The CDR3 DNA is TGTGCCAGCAGTTTATGGGACGGCTTAGGGGGCTACACCTTC. Its translation: CASSLWDGLGGYTF.

The rearrangement uses TRBV9 and TRBJ2-1; TRBD1 aligns across 8 bases. This CDR3 comprises 16 residues. Germline values: CDR1 SGDLS, CDR2 YYNGEE. Unmatched junction bases numbered 7, after V lost 1 base and J lost 4 bases. The CDR3, as DNA: TGTGCCAGCAGCGTACAGGGGGCGATAGATTACAATGAGCAGTTCTTC. Its protein product is CASSVQGAIDYNEQFF.

The chain uses TRBV9 and TRBJ2-4, with 8 bases lining up with TRBD2. Near its end, the DNA agrees better with TRBJ2-7, so the J call may be wrong. The CDR3 spans 15 residues. Germline V lookup: CDR1 SGDLS, CDR2 YYNGEE. The CDR3 region is CASSVGLASDYEQYF. CDR3 DNA sequence: TGTGCCAGCAGCGTAGGACTAGCGTCGGACTACGAGCAGTACTTC.

The chain joins TRBV2 to TRBJ2-3; D gene uncertain. CDR1 SNHLY and CDR2 FYNNEI come from the germline V gene. The CDR3 runs 15 residues. The ends were cut back, 2 bases at V and 4 bases at J, with 13 bases in the middle. CDR3 protein: CASSEWGSGSDTQYF. The CDR3 DNA reads as TGTGCCAGCAGTGAATGGGGAAGTGGTTCAGATACGCAGTATTTT.

Only a few counts were recorded for this clonotype. The rearrangement uses TRBV9 and TRBJ2-3; D remains ambiguous. Germline loops: CDR1 SGDLS, CDR2 YYNGEE. Trimming cost V 0 bases and J 2 bases, with 10 bases left between them. The CDR3 has 15 residues. The CDR3 DNA sequence: TGTGCCAGCAGCGTAGATGCCATATCCACAGATACGCAGTATTTT. Translation gives CASSVDAISTDTQYF.